The sequence of this T cell receptor (beta chain) was determined in a study of blood T cell repertoires in COVID-19. Authors' methods: The authors estimated nucleated cell counts from reference gene primer amplification. TCRdb's table, derived via immunoSEQ multiplex PCR, lists solely in-frame clones and lacks some. D and trimming were read from the DNA, whereas the V and J calls and clone size are those reported in that table. The sample has about 97,000 clones, approximately 85% seen once. V was clipped by 6 bases and J by 7 bases, with 10 bases between them. The length of the CDR3 is 11 residues. The chain employs TRBV12-3 or TRBV12-4 and TRBJ2-7; D may be TRBD2 (5 bases). The TCR sequence derives from a man between 35 and 55 years old with active or convalescent COVID-19. The sample taken for sequencing was peripheral blood. The CDR3 spells CASSRRGEQYF. DNA of the CDR3: TGTGCCAGCAGCAGGCGCGGGGAGCAGTACTTC.